These 21 T cell receptor beta chains share one sample of origin, sequenced in a study of CXCR3-negative and CXCR3-positive naive CD8 T cells. The libraries of TRB cDNA were constructed through 5' RACE using UMI labels. TCRdb reprocessed the 5' RACE reads and stores each CDR3 protein as one record, lacking DNA. The specimen's table records 45,000 or so distinct CDR3 sequences. Sample: memory CD8+ T cells from blood. The source of these receptors is a human donor in good health. Some clones in this sample may be carry-over from other donors' samples.

The genes are TRBV7-5 and TRBJ2-5. TRBV7-5 is termed a pseudogene. CDR3 size: 17 residues. The CDR3 spells CISVSEARLEHQETQYF.

The chain joins TRBV15 to TRBJ2-3; the D gene TCRdb calls, TRBD2, cannot be checked with no DNA. Germline CDR1 reads LNHNV; CDR2 reads YYDKDF (reference sequence). This CDR3 has 15 residues. The CDR3 region is CATSREGSGGDTQYF.

This chain joins TRBV4-2 and TRBJ1-1; TCRdb gives TRBD1 as the D gene, but with no DNA this cannot be confirmed. CDR1 is LGHNA, CDR2 YNFKEQ, per germline. The CDR3 totals 15 residues. The CDR3 region is CASSQDARGGTEAFF.

This CDR3 reads CASVLGTGMGNEQFF. The gene calls are TRBV2 and TRBJ2-1; TCRdb proposes TRBD1, but this gene call is untestable without DNA. The CDR3 runs 15 residues. CDR1 is SNHLY, CDR2 FYNNEI, per germline.

The chain joins TRBV13 to TRBJ1-1; TCRdb indicates TRBD1, and absent DNA this call remains unverified. CDR1 is PRHDT, CDR2 FYEKMQ, per germline (reference sequence). The CDR3 consists of 13 residues. The CDR3 protein is CASSPPQAIEAFF.

The V call is TRBV20-1, the J call TRBJ1-1. There are 14 residues in the CDR3. The germline V gene encodes CDR1 DFQATT and CDR2 SNEGSKA (reference sequence). This chain's CDR3 is CSASPRAWNTEAFF.

The chain uses TRBV14 and TRBJ1-6. CDR1 SGHDN and CDR2 FVKESK come from the germline V gene. The CDR3 runs 14 residues. CDR3 in amino acids: CASSREVEGSPLHF.

The J gene is TRBJ2-2, the V gene TRBV7-2. The CDR3 has 11 amino acids. Germline CDR1 reads SGHTA; CDR2 reads FQGNSA. CDR3 in amino acids: CASTHTGELFF.

The rearrangement links TRBV7-3 to TRBJ2-1; TCRdb indicates TRBD1, and absent DNA this call remains unverified. The CDR3 has 14 amino acids. In germline, CDR1 is SGHTA, CDR2 FQGTGA. CDR3 amino acids: CASSPYRGHGEMFF.

The J gene is TRBJ2-7, the V gene TRBV4-1; no DNA is available, so the TRBD1 call from TCRdb remains unchecked. This CDR3 comprises 13 residues. The germline V gene has CDR1 MGHRA and CDR2 YSYEKL. The CDR3 protein is CASSHGQGYEQYF.

CDR3: CATSPGSYEQYF. The rearrangement uses TRBV19 and TRBJ2-7; TCRdb calls TRBD2, which cannot be checked without DNA. Germline lookup yields CDR1 LNHDA and CDR2 SQIVND (reference sequence). The CDR3 loop spans 12 amino acids.

The chain carries TRBV4-3 and TRBJ2-7; the D call from TCRdb, TRBD1, cannot be confirmed without DNA. The germline gives CDR1 LGHNA, CDR2 YSLEER. The CDR3 totals 15 residues. The CDR3 reads CASSQSSGRSYEQYF.

CDR3 region: CASSLASGYTEAFF. This sequence joins TRBV7-6 and TRBJ1-1. Germline CDR1 is SGHVS and CDR2 is FNYEAQ. The CDR3 extends over 14 amino acids.

CDR3 protein: CASSRGTVSPLHF. V and J are TRBV5-6 and TRBJ1-6. CDR3 length: 13 amino acids. Germline V gives CDR1 SGHDT, CDR2 YYEEEE.

The chain uses TRBV7-2 and TRBJ2-7. Germline CDR1 SGHTA, CDR2 FQGNSA. The CDR3 covers 12 residues. This CDR3 reads CASSAGRYEQYF.

The chain carries TRBV4-2 and TRBJ2-1. This CDR3 comprises 13 residues. Germline values: CDR1 LGHNA, CDR2 YNFKEQ. The chain's CDR3 is CASSKGTYNEQFF.

CDR3 region: CASSYPRDSQGEQYF. V usage is TRBV6-6 and J usage is TRBJ2-7; TCRdb names TRBD1, which stays unverified in the absence of DNA. Germline CDR1 is MNHNY and CDR2 is SVGAGI (reference sequence). This CDR3 contains 15 residues.

The chain recombines TRBV7-9 with TRBJ2-3; the D call of TRBD1 rests on TCRdb alone, since no DNA is present to check it. This CDR3 spans 12 amino acids. Germline V gene data show CDR1 as SEHNR and CDR2 as FQNEAQ (reference sequence). CDR3: CASSFGTGSQYF. The variable domain in full, completed from reference TRBV7-9 and TRBJ2-3, reads DTGVSQNPRHKITKRGQNVTFRCDPISEHNRLYWYRQTLGQGPEFLTYFQNEAQLEKSRLLSDRFSAERPKGSFSTLEIQRTEQGDSAMYLCASSFGTGSQYFGPGTRLTVL.

The chain recombines TRBV19 with TRBJ2-1; TCRdb's D call, TRBD1, is unchecked because there is no DNA. CDR3 length: 15 residues. Per the germline V gene, CDR1 is LNHDA and CDR2 is SQIVND (reference sequence). CDR3 in amino acids: CASSQGASSYNEQFF.

The J gene is TRBJ1-5, the V gene TRBV4-1. CDR3 length: 15 amino acids. Germline V lookup: CDR1 MGHRA, CDR2 YSYEKL. The chain's CDR3 is CASSLYEIGNQPQHF.

The chain recombines TRBV29-1 with TRBJ2-1; without DNA, the TCRdb call of TRBD1 cannot be checked. The V gene's germline CDR1 is SQVTM and CDR2 ANQGSEA. The CDR3 spans 13 residues. This chain's CDR3 is CSVPRGAGDEQFF.